This TCR beta chain was sequenced in a study of beta chain features in type 1 diabetes. All of the isolated RNA was reverse transcribed, so expressed TCRB transcripts were sequenced. Libraries were prepared by immunoSEQ multiplex PCR; TCRdb keeps only in-frame clonotypes and omits some of them. The table lists 250,000 or so clones, approximately 70% of them singletons. Sequencing was done on a sample of naive CD4+ T cells from blood. The clonotype was recovered from a man between 25 and 39 years old in good health.

The CDR3 nucleotides read TGTGCCTGGGGACGGGAGTCCCTATACAATGAGCAGTTCTTC. This gives the protein CAWGRESLYNEQFF. The chain joins TRBV30 to TRBJ2-1, with a weak D call TRBD2 (6 bases). The CDR3 loop spans 14 amino acids. CDR1 is GTSNPN, CDR2 SVGIG, per germline (reference sequence). The V end lost 5 bases, the J end lost 4 bases, and 15 bases lay between the germline ends.